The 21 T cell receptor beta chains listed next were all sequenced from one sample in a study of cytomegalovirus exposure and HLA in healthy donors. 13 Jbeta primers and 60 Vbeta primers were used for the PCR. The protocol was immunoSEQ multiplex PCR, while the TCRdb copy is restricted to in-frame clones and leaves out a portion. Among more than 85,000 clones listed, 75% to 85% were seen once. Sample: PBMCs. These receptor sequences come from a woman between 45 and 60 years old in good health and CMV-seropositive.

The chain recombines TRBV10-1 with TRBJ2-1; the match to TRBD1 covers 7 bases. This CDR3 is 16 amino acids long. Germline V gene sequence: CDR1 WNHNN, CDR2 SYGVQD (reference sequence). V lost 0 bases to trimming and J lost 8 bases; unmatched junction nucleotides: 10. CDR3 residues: CASSESSQGVYDEQFF. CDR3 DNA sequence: TGCGCCAGCAGTGAGTCTAGCCAGGGGGTTTATGATGAGCAGTTCTTC.

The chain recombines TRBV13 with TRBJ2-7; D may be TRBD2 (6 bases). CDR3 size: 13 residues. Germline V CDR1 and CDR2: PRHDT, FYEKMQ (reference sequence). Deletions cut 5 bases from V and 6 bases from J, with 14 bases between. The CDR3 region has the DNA TGTGCCAGCAGCGGAGGGGCTTCTAGCGAGCAGTACTTC. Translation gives CASSGGASSEQYF.

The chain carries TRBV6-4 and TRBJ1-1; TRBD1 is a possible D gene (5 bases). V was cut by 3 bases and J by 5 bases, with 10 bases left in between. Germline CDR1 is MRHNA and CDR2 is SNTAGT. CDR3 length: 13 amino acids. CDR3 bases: TGTGCCAGCAGTGAGGGGCGGGGTACTGAAGCTTTCTTT. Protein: CASSEGRGTEAFF.

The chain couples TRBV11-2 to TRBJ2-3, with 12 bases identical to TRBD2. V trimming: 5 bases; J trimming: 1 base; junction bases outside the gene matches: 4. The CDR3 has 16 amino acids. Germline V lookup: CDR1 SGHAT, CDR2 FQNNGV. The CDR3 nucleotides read TGTGCCAGCAGCGCCCGGACTAGCGGGGGCACAGATACGCAGTATTTT. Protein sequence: CASSARTSGGTDTQYF.

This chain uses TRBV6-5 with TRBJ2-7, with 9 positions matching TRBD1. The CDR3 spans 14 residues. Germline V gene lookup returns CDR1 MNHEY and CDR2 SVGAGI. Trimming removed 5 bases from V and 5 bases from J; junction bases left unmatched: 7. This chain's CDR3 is CASSATGQGNEQYF. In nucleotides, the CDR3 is TGTGCCAGCAGTGCGACCGGACAGGGGAACGAGCAGTACTTC.

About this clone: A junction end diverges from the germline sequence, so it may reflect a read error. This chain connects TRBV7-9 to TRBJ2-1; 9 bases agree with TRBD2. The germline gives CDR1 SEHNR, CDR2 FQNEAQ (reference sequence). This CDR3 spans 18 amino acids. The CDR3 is CSSSAFTSGPPSYNEQFF. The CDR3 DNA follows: TGTTCCAGCAGCGCCTTTACTAGCGGGCCTCCCTCCTACAATGAGCAGTTCTTC.

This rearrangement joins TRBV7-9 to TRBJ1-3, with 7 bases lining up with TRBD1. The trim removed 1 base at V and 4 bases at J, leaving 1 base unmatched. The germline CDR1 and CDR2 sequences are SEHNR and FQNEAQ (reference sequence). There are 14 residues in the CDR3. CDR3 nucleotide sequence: TGTGCCAGCAGCTTAGTAGGGGGCGGAAACACCATATATTTT. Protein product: CASSLVGGGNTIYF. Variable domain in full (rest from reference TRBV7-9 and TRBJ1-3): DTGVSQNPRHKITKRGQNVTFRCDPISEHNRLYWYRQTLGQGPEFLTYFQNEAQLEKSRLLSDRFSAERPKGSFSTLEIQRTEQGDSAMYLCASSLVGGGNTIYFGEGSWLTVV.

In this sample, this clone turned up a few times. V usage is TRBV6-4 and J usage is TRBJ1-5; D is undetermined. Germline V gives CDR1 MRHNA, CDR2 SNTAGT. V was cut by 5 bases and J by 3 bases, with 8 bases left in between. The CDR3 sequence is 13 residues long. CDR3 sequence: CASSLGLNQPQHF. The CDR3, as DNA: TGTGCCAGCAGTCTCGGACTCAATCAGCCCCAGCATTTT.

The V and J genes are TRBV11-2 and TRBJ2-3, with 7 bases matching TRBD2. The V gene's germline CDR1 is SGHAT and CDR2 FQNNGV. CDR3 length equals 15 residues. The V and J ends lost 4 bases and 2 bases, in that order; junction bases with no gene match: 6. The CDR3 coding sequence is TGTGCCAGCAGCTCCGGAAGCGGGGCCACAGATACGCAGTATTTT. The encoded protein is CASSSGSGATDTQYF.

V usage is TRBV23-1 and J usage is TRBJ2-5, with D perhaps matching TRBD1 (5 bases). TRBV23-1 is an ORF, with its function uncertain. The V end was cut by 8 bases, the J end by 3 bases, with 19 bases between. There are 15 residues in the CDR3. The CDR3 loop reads CASPQVLGREETQYF. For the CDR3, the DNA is TGCGCCAGCCCCCAGGTGTTAGGCAGGGAAGAGACCCAGTACTTC.

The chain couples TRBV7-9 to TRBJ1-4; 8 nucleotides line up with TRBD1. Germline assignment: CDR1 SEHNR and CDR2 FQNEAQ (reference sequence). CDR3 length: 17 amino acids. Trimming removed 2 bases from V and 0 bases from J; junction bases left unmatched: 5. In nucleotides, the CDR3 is TGTGCCAGCAGCTTAACAGGGGGGGGAGCAACTAATGAAAAACTGTTTTTT. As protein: CASSLTGGGATNEKLFF.

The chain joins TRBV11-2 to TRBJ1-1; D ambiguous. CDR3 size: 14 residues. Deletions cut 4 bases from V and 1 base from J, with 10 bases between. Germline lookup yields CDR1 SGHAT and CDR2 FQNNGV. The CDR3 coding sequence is TGTGCCAGCAGCTCGGGAGGGCCGAACACTGAAGCTTTCTTT. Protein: CASSSGGPNTEAFF. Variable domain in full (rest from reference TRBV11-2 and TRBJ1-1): EAGVAQSPRYKIIEKRQSVAFWCNPISGHATLYWYQQILGQGPKLLIQFQNNGVVDDSQLPKDRFSAERLKGVDSTLKIQPAKLEDSAVYLCASSSGGPNTEAFFGQGTRLTVV.

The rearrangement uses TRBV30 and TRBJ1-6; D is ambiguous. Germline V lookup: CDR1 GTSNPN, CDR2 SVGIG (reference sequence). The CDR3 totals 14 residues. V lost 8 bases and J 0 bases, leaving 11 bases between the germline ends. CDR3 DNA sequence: TGTGCCCAAGGGAGAAGCTCCTATAATTCACCCCTCCACTTT. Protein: CAQGRSSYNSPLHF.

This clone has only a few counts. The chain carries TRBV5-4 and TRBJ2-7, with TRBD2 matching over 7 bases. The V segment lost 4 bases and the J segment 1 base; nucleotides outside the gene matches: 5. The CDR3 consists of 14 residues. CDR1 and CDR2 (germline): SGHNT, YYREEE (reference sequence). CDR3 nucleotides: TGTGCCAGCAGCCCCAGGACTAGTTCCTACGAGCAGTACTTC. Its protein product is CASSPRTSSYEQYF.

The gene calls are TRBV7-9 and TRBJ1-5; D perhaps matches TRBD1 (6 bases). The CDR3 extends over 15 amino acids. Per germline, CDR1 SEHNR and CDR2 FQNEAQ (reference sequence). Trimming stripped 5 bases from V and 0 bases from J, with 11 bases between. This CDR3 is CASSTGHYSNQPQHF. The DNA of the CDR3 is TGTGCCAGCAGCACGGGACATTATAGCAATCAGCCCCAGCATTTT.

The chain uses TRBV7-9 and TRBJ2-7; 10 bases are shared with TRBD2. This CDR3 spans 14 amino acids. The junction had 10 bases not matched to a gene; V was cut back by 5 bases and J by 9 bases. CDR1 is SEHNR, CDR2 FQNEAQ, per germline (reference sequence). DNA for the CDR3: TGTGCCAGCAGCCCCACTAGCGGGAATGTTTGGCAGTACTTC. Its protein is CASSPTSGNVWQYF.

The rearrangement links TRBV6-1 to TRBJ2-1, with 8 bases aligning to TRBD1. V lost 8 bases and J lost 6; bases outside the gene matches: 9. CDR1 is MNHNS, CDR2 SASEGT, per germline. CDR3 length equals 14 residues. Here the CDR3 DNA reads TGTGCCAGCCTAGATCGGACAGGGTTCAATGAGCAGTTCTTC. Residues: CASLDRTGFNEQFF.

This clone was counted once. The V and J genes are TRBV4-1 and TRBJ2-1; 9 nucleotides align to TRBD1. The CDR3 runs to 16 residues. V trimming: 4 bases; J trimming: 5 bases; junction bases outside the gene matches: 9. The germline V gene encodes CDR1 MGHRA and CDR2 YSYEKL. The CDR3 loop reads CASSPNRDRDHNEQFF. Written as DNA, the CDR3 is TGCGCCAGCAGCCCTAACCGGGACAGGGACCACAATGAGCAGTTCTTC.

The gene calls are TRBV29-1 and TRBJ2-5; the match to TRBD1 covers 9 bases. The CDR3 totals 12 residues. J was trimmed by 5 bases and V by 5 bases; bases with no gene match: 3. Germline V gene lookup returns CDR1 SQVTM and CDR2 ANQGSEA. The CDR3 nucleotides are TGCAGCGTTACAGGGGGCAAGGAGACCCAGTACTTC. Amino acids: CSVTGGKETQYF. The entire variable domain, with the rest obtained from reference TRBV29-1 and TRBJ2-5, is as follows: SAVISQKPSRDICQRGTSLTIQCQVDSQVTMMFWYRQQPGQSLTLIATANQGSEATYESGFVIDKFPISRPNLTFSTLTVSNMSPEDSSIYLCSVTGGKETQYFGPGTRLLVL.

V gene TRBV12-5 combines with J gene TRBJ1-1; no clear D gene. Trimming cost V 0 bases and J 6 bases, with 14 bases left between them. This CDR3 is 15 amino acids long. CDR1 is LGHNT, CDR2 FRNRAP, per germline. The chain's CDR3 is CASGLVLRKEAEAFF. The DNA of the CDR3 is TGTGCTAGTGGTTTGGTACTGAGGAAGGAAGCTGAAGCTTTCTTT.

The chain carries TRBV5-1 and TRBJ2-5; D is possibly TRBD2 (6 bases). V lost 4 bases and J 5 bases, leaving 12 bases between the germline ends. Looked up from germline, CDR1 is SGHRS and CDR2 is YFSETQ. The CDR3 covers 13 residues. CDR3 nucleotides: TGCGCCAGCAGCACCCCGGGGAGGGAGACCCAGTACTTC. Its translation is CASSTPGRETQYF. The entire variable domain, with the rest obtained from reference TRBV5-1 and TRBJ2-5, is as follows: KAGVTQTPRYLIKTRGQQVTLSCSPISGHRSVSWYQQTPGQGLQFLFEYFSETQRNKGNFPGRFSGRQFSNSRSEMNVSTLELGDSALYLCASSTPGRETQYFGPGTRLLVL.